This T cell receptor (beta chain) was sequenced in a study of blood T cell repertoires in COVID-19. Sequencing was performed with immunoSEQ multiplex PCR; in TCRdb, only in-frame clones are kept and a portion is missing. In the table there are about 190,000 clones, roughly 80% of which are singletons. This clone was seen a handful of times. The material sequenced was peripheral blood. The sequence was obtained from a man in his fifties or sixties who had recovered from COVID-19.

In nucleotides, the CDR3 is TGTGCCAGCAGCTTGGGGCGGGAAAGTTGGGACATTCAGTACTTC. It is translated as CASSLGRESWDIQYF. This chain links TRBV5-4 with TRBJ2-4; a weak D match, TRBD2 (6 bases). Trimming took 0 bases from V and 8 from J, leaving 15 bases between them. The germline V gene has CDR1 SGHNT and CDR2 YYREEE (reference sequence). The CDR3 sequence is 15 residues long.